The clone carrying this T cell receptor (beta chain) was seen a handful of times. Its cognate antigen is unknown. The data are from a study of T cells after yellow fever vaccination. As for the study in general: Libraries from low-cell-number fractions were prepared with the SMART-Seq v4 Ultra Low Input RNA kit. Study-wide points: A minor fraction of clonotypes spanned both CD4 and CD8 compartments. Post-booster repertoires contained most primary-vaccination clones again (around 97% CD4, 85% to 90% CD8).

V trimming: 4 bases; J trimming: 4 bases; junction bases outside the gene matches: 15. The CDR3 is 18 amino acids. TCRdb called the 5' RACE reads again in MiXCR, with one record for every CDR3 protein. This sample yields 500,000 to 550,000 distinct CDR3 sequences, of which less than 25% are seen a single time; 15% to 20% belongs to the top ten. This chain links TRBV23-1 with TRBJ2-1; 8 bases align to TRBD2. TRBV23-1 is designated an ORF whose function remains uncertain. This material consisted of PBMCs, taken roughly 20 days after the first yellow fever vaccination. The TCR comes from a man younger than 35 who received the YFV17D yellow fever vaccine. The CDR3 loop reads CASSPRLEYREGYNEQFF. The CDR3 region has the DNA TGCGCCAGCAGTCCGCGACTAGAATATCGGGAGGGGTACAATGAGCAGTTCTTC.